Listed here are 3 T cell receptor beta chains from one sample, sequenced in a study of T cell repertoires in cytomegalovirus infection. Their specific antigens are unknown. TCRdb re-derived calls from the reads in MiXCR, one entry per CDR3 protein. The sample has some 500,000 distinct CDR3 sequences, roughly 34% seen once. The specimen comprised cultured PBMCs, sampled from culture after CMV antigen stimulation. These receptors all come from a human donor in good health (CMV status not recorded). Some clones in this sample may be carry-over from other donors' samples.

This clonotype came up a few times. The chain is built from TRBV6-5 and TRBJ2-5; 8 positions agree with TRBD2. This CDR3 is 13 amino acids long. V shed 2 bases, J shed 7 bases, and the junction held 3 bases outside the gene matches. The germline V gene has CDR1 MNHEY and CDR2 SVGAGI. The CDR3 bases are TGTGCCAGCAGTTACGCGGGGGGTGGGACCCAGTACTTC. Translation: CASSYAGGGTQYF.

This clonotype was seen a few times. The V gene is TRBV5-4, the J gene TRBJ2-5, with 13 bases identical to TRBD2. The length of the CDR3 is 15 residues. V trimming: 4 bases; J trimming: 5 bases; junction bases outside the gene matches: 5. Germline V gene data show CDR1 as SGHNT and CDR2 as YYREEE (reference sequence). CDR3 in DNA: TGTGCCAGCAGCGGGACTAGCGGGATGTATGAGACCCAGTACTTC. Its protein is CASSGTSGMYETQYF.

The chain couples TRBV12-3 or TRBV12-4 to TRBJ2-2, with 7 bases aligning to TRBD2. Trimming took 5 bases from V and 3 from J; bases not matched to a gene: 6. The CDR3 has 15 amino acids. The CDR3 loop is CASSQRDYDTGELFF. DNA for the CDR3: TGTGCCAGCAGTCAGAGGGACTATGACACCGGGGAGCTGTTTTTT.